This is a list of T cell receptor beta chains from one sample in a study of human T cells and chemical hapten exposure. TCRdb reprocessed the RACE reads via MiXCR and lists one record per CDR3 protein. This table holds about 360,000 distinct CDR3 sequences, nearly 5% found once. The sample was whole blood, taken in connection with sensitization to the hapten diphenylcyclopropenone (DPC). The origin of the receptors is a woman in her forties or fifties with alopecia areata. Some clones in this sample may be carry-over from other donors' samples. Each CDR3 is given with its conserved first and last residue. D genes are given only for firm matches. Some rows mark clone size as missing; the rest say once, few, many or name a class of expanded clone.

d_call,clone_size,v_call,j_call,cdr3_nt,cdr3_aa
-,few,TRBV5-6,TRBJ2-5,TGTGCCAGCGGGCTGGACGCCCGCCCGGGGACCCAGTACTTC,CASGLDARPGTQYF
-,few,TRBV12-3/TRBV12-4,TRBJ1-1,TGTGCCAGCATCCCGGGGGGGGGATGGCGTGAAGCTTTCTTT,CASIPGGGWREAFF
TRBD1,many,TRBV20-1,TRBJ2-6,TGCAGTGCTGGGACAGGAAGATCTGGGGCCAACGTCCTGACTTTC,CSAGTGRSGANVLTF
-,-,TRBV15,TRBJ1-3,TGTGCCACCAGCAGAGTTCAGGGATTCGATGGAAACACCATATATTTT,CATSRVQGFDGNTIYF
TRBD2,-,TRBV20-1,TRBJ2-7,TGCAGTGCCAGCGGACTAGCGGGCGAGCAGTACTTC,CSASGLAGEQYF
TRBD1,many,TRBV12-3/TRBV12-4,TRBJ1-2,TGTGCCAGCAGTTTACAGGGGGCGGGCTATGGCTACACCTTC,CASSLQGAGYGYTF
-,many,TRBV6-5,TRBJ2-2,TGTGCCAGCAGGCAACAGCTTAACACCGGGGAGCTGTTTTTT,CASRQQLNTGELFF
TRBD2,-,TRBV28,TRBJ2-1,TGTGCCAGCAGTCCTAGCGGCCCCCGTGATGAGCAGTTCTTC,CASSPSGPRDEQFF
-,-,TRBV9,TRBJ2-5,TGTGCCAGCAGCGTAGGGGGACGGATCCAAGAGACCCAGTACTTC,CASSVGGRIQETQYF
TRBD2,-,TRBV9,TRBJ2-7,TGTGCCAGCAGCCCCGAGGTAGCGGGGTTGAACGAGCAGTGCTTC,CASSPEVAGLNEQCF